This entry concerns a single T cell receptor beta chain. The sample contains more than one DNA sequence encoding this CDR3. This record comes from a study of cytomegalovirus exposure and HLA in healthy donors. PCR employed 60 Vbeta and 13 Jbeta primers. TCRdb's copy holds only in-frame clones and misses some; the assay was immunoSEQ multiplex PCR. Of 100,000 to 150,000 clones listed, about 80% are singletons. Sequencing input: PBMCs. The TCR comes from a man younger than 45 in good health and CMV-seropositive.

The CDR3 region is CAWSVRGNEQFF. The CDR3 DNA follows: TGTGCCTGGAGTGTACGGGGCAATGAGCAGTTCTTC. The chain joins TRBV30 to TRBJ2-1, with a possible D match to TRBD2 (5 bases). V lost 0 bases to trimming and J lost 6 bases, with 6 bases between them. The CDR3 covers 12 residues. Germline CDR1 GTSNPN, CDR2 SVGIG (reference sequence).